This T cell receptor beta chain was recovered during a study of blood T cell repertoires in COVID-19 (TCRdb year 2020). About the investigation overall: The collaborator samples originated in the United States, Italy and Spain and spanned the acute and convalescent phases of COVID-19. The prospective study material was composed of cDNA or gDNA derived from T cells, B-cell-depleted T cells, or PBMCs. A freely available public database, intended as a resource for researchers studying the immune response to SARS-CoV-2, is where the repertoires were released. Where available, HLA class I and class II types were taken from metadata supplied by the sample provider and were not determined by assay-based typing. Deeply sampled blood TCRbeta repertoires from subjects exposed to, actively infected with, or recovered from COVID-19 were included in the dataset. Samples were obtained from the ongoing ImmuneRACE study (first 160 participants) and from 1,000 to 1,500 subjects provided by 6 global collaborators. Nearly every sample came with metadata listing a de-identified subject ID, COVID-19 status, age in years and sex. Results and caveats for the whole study, not just this receptor: Clinical and demographic metadata were provided uncurated, with the amount varying by source and participant.

Turning to this clone: Its antigen is not yet known. No clone much larger than this one lies a single base away; base qualities are absent.

Collaborating institutions collected whole blood in K2EDTA tubes following their own protocols. For TCRbeta analysis, collaborators shipped samples in one of three forms: frozen whole blood, isolated PBMCs, or DNA extracted from either of those sample types. The immunoSEQ Assay, a bias-controlled multiplex PCR, was used to amplify TCRbeta CDR3 regions from genomic DNA. In the original analysis: The number of nucleated cells in each sample was estimated from the amplification of reference gene primers within the assay. To quantify the absolute abundance of each unique TCRbeta CDR3 rearrangement, sequence reads were collapsed and filtered. For each sample, productive Simpson clonality was calculated as the square root of Simpson's diversity index across productive rearrangements. In TCRdb, the immuneACCESS table is reduced to in-frame sequences with V and J assigned. These tables do not hold every clone; where another copy was compared, an unresolved V gene accounts for under half, and the others remain unexplained. V and J calls and clone size are copied from that table; D and trimming were computed from the DNA. For this sample there are roughly 16,000 clones; around nine tenths appear just once. Of the sample, less than 3.5% falls within the top ten clones.

The specimen sequenced was peripheral blood. The clonotype comes from a human donor in a cohort sampled during active COVID-19.

The CDR3 protein sequence reads: CATSTRASSGKTSGNTIYF. In nucleotide form, the sequence is TGTGCCACCAGCACCCGGGCATCGTCAGGGAAAACCTCTGGAAACACCATATATTTT. The receptor chain draws on TRBV15 and TRBJ1-3; matching of 5 bases hints at TRBD1 as the D gene. CDR1 and CDR2, per the germline V gene (reference sequence), are LNHNV and YYDKDF. The CDR3 has 19 amino acids, counting the end cysteine and phenylalanine. The read is trimmed to its CDR3 DNA, 57 bases read in frame from base 1. V and J are truncated by 4 bases and 0 bases respectively, leaving an intervening sequence of 22 bases.